This T cell receptor (beta chain) was found in a study of blood T cell repertoires in COVID-19 (dated by TCRdb to 2019 to 2021). As for the study more broadly: Samples covering the acute and convalescent phases of COVID-19 were provided by collaborators in the United States, Italy and Spain. HLA class I and class II types, where available, came from metadata supplied by the sample provider rather than from assay-based typing. The dataset comprised deeply sampled blood TCRbeta repertoires from subjects exposed to, actively infected with, or recovered from COVID-19. The material from the prospective study consisted of cDNA or gDNA derived from T cells, B-cell-depleted T cells, or PBMCs. Samples were obtained from the ongoing ImmuneRACE study (first 160 participants) and from some 1,200 subjects provided by 6 global collaborators. The repertoires were released in a freely available public database intended as a resource for research on the immune response to SARS-CoV-2. The sample metadata nearly always contained a de-identified subject ID, COVID-19 status, age in years and sex.

What the authors observed across the whole study: Clinical and demographic metadata were provided uncurated, with the amount varying by source and participant.

On this clone itself: Its antigen target is currently unknown. It has no much larger one-base neighbor in the sample; base qualities were not kept.

From cysteine to phenylalanine, the CDR3 is 13 amino acids long. Only the CDR3 region is kept as DNA, spanning 39 bases read in frame from base 1. The germline V and J ends show losses of 6 bases and 2 bases respectively, and no gene match explains 3 bases of the junction. CDR1 MNHEY and CDR2 SVGAGI are derived from the germline V gene. TCRbeta CDR3 regions were amplified from genomic DNA by means of the immunoSEQ Assay, a bias-controlled multiplex PCR. Regarding the original processing steps: Nucleated cell counts per sample were estimated from amplification of reference gene primers within the assay. Sequence reads were collapsed and filtered to measure the absolute abundance of every unique TCRbeta CDR3 rearrangement. Productive Simpson clonality was computed per sample as the square root of Simpson's diversity index over productive rearrangements. This is the immuneACCESS table as TCRdb keeps it, with only in-frame sequences that have V and J called. A part of the clones is gone; compared with another copy, unresolved V genes explain less than half, and the rest is unexplained. The DNA gave D and trimming, while V, J and clone size come from that table. Within this sample are hundreds of thousands of clones, with 65% to 85% of them counted one time only. The ten top clones hold 3% to 4% of the sample.

In the prospective study, participants were roughly 18 to 95 years old, resided in about two dozen geographic areas of the United States, and were enrolled through a virtual design. To assign participants to cohorts, the prospective study relied on clinical history that participants themselves reported in a screening survey and a study questionnaire. ImmuneRACE Cohort 3 recovered participants were defined by two consecutive negative NP/OP PCR tests, healthcare professional clearance, or symptom resolution. In the prospective study, mobile phlebotomists collected whole blood, serum and a nasopharyngeal or oropharyngeal swab from each participant. Additional blood draws and questionnaires over an approximately 2-month period could optionally be provided by prospective study participants. Prospective study blood samples were shipped either frozen or at room temperature before DNA extraction.

The receptor was derived from a woman aged 60-75 years who had recovered from COVID-19. The V and J genes are TRBV6-5 and TRBJ1-2; 7 nucleotides in the junction match TRBD1. Sequenced material: PBMCs or T cells enriched from blood (not recorded which). The CDR3 loop reads CASSRTGNYGYTF. The DNA sequence reads TGTGCCAGCAGCCGGACAGGAAACTATGGCTACACCTTC.